The 17 T cell receptor beta chains presented below share a single source sample, sequenced in a study of PD-L1 blockade in urothelial cancer. Data came from immunoSEQ multiplex PCR; TCRdb stores just in-frame clones and leaves some out. The table shows more than 70,000 clones, with approximately 91% occurring only once. The specimen was PBMCs, collected around atezolizumab (anti-PD-L1) treatment. These receptors were obtained from a man aged 60-69 years with urothelial cancer.

This clone was found a few times. This chain links TRBV7-2 with TRBJ2-1, with a tentative D call TRBD2 (7 bases). Trimming shortened V by 5 bases and J by 7 bases, and 15 bases separated the two germline ends. Germline lookup yields CDR1 SGHTA and CDR2 FQGNSA. CDR3 size: 14 residues. The CDR3, as DNA: TGTGCCAGCAGCCCGCTTGGGAGGGGGAATGAGCAGTTCTTC. Its translation: CASSPLGRGNEQFF.

This chain links TRBV4-3 with TRBJ1-4; maybe TRBD1 (6 bases). CDR1 LGHNA and CDR2 YSLEER come from the germline V gene. Trimming cost V 0 bases and J 7 bases, with 12 bases left between them. This CDR3 has 15 residues. CDR3 in DNA: TGCGCCAGCAGCCAAGATCACGGGGGGCGTGAAAAACTGTTTTTT. This translates into CASSQDHGGREKLFF.

This clone was recorded a few times. J is TRBJ2-2 and V is TRBV2; TRBD2 matches at 10 bases. The CDR3 is made up of 14 amino acids. Germline CDR1 is SNHLY and CDR2 is FYNNEI. The J segment lost 7 bases and the V segment lost 6 bases, leaving 5 bases of the junction unmatched. CDR3 loop: CASRGTSARGELFF. In nucleotides, the CDR3 is TGTGCCAGCAGGGGGACTAGCGCACGCGGGGAGCTGTTTTTT.

The genes are TRBV7-2 and TRBJ1-2; 8 bases fit TRBD1. Per the germline V gene, CDR1 is SGHTA and CDR2 is FQGNSA. J gave up 4 bases and V 6 bases, and 7 bases lay outside the gene matches. This CDR3 comprises 14 residues. The CDR3 sequence is CASRSTDRAYGYTF. As DNA, the CDR3 is TGTGCCAGCAGATCAACGGACAGGGCCTATGGCTACACCTTC. Full variable domain (rest looked up from reference TRBV7-2 and TRBJ1-2): GAGVSQSPSNKVTEKGKDVELRCDPISGHTALYWYRQSLGQGLEFLIYFQGNSAPDKSGLPSDRFSAERTGGSVSTLTIQRTQQEDSAVYLCASRSTDRAYGYTFGSGTRLTVV.

The chain is built from TRBV9 and TRBJ1-3, with D unresolved. The CDR3 consists of 13 residues. Per the germline V gene, CDR1 is SGDLS and CDR2 is YYNGEE. V was shortened by 3 bases and J by 4 bases, with 8 bases between the two germline ends. Here the CDR3 reads CASSAHTGNTIYF. In nucleotides, the CDR3 is TGTGCCAGCAGCGCTCACACAGGAAACACCATATATTTT. The full variable domain, with the rest looked up from reference TRBV9 and TRBJ1-3, is DSGVTQTPKHLITATGQRVTLRCSPRSGDLSVYWYQQSLDQGLQFLIQYYNGEERAKGNILERFSAQQFPDLHSELNLSSLELGDSALYFCASSAHTGNTIYFGEGSWLTVV.

The V call is TRBV7-2, the J call TRBJ2-5; maybe TRBD2 (6 bases). The CDR3 sequence is 13 residues long. The V gene's germline CDR1 is SGHTA and CDR2 FQGNSA. Trimming stripped 3 bases from V and 4 bases from J, with 9 bases between. CDR3 nucleotide sequence: TGTGCCAGCAGCTTTGCGGGGCGAGAGACCCAGTACTTC. Its protein is CASSFAGRETQYF. Combining the CDR3 with reference TRBV7-2 and TRBJ2-5 gives the whole variable domain GAGVSQSPSNKVTEKGKDVELRCDPISGHTALYWYRQSLGQGLEFLIYFQGNSAPDKSGLPSDRFSAERTGGSVSTLTIQRTQQEDSAVYLCASSFAGRETQYFGPGTRLLVL.

The CDR3 is CASSYVGGLVGETQYF. DNA for the CDR3: TGTGCCAGCAGTTACGTAGGGGGCTTAGTCGGGGAGACCCAGTACTTC. The chain couples TRBV6-5 to TRBJ2-5; 7 bases line up with TRBD1. V shed 2 bases and J 5 bases; nucleotides not matched to a gene: 11. This CDR3 has 16 amino acids. CDR1 and CDR2 (germline): MNHEY, SVGAGI.

The genes are TRBV25-1 and TRBJ2-5, with TRBD1 as a possible D gene (6 bases). CDR1 and CDR2 (germline): MGHDK, SYGVNS. Trimming left V 7 bases short and J 10 bases short, with 22 bases between. The CDR3 spans 14 residues. This chain's CDR3 is CASTRDTSLGDQYF. The CDR3 bases are TGTGCCAGCACCCGGGACACCTCACTAGGGGACCAGTACTTC.

The genes are TRBV7-8 and TRBJ2-7; D may be TRBD1 (5 bases). V lost 6 bases to trimming and J lost 3 bases, with 9 bases between them. CDR3 length: 12 residues. Germline loops: CDR1 SGHVS, CDR2 FQNEAQ. The CDR3 here is CASSQTGYEQYF. The CDR3, as DNA: TGTGCCAGCAGTCAAACAGGCTACGAGCAGTACTTC.

V is TRBV7-2 and J is TRBJ2-5, with D perhaps TRBD1 (5 bases). Per the germline V gene, CDR1 is SGHTA and CDR2 is FQGNSA. V gave up 5 bases and J gave up 6 bases, with 16 bases separating them. This CDR3 comprises 14 residues. CDR3 DNA sequence: TGTGCCAGCAGCGGCACCCCAGGGCGGAAGACCCAGTACTTC. Translation gives CASSGTPGRKTQYF.

This rearrangement joins TRBV7-2 to TRBJ2-4; D perhaps matches TRBD2 (5 bases). The germline V gene has CDR1 SGHTA and CDR2 FQGNSA. V was pared by 1 base and J by 6 bases, with 10 bases between. This CDR3 has 14 amino acids. The CDR3, as DNA: TGTGCCAGCAGCTTAGGAACTGGGAGAAACATTCAGTACTTC. Translating it yields CASSLGTGRNIQYF.

This clone has only one observation. The chain joins TRBV11-2 to TRBJ1-5, with 7 bases lining up with TRBD1. Looked up from germline, CDR1 is SGHAT and CDR2 is FQNNGV. The CDR3 length is 15 residues. The trim removed 2 bases at V and 3 bases at J, leaving 4 bases unmatched. The CDR3 nucleotides read TGTGCCAGCAGCTTACAAGGGGGCACCAATCAGCCCCAGCATTTT. The encoded protein is CASSLQGGTNQPQHF.

A few counts support this clone. The chain recombines TRBV11-2 with TRBJ2-5, with 10 bases matching TRBD1. Germline V CDR1 and CDR2: SGHAT, FQNNGV. The junction had 4 bases not matched to a gene; V was cut back by 1 base and J by 5 bases. The CDR3 has 15 amino acids. DNA of the CDR3: TGTGCCAGCAGCTTAGGGACAGGGGGTAGGGAGACCCAGTACTTC. Translated: CASSLGTGGRETQYF.

The chain combines TRBV2 with TRBJ2-7; 9 nucleotides align to TRBD2. V shed 2 bases and J 2 bases; nucleotides not matched to a gene: 4. The CDR3 is 15 residues long. The germline V gene encodes CDR1 SNHLY and CDR2 FYNNEI. Written as DNA, the CDR3 is TGTGCCAGCAGTGAAAACGCGGGAGGGACCTACGAGCAGTACTTC. This codes for CASSENAGGTYEQYF.

The rearrangement uses TRBV18 and TRBJ2-7, with 14 bases matching TRBD2. V was clipped by 4 bases and J by 4 bases; unmatched bases: 12. Germline CDR1 and CDR2: KGHSH and LQKENI. This CDR3 is 18 amino acids long. In nucleotides, the CDR3 is TGTGCCAGCTCACTTATAGGTGGGACTAGCGGGAGTATGTACGAGCAGTACTTC. This sequence encodes CASSLIGGTSGSMYEQYF.

This rearrangement joins TRBV7-2 to TRBJ2-1; 10 nucleotides match TRBD2. Trimming at V came to 5 bases and at J to 0 bases, leaving 7 bases not matched to a gene. This CDR3 comprises 17 residues. CDR1 is SGHTA, CDR2 FQGNSA, per germline. Here the CDR3 DNA reads TGTGCCAGCAGCCCCAGAAGCGGGAGGGCCTCCTACAATGAGCAGTTCTTC. It specifies CASSPRSGRASYNEQFF. Together with reference TRBV7-2 and TRBJ2-1, the CDR3 gives the full variable domain: GAGVSQSPSNKVTEKGKDVELRCDPISGHTALYWYRQSLGQGLEFLIYFQGNSAPDKSGLPSDRFSAERTGGSVSTLTIQRTQQEDSAVYLCASSPRSGRASYNEQFFGPGTRLTVL.

This sequence joins TRBV19 and TRBJ1-2; no clear D. V lost 1 base, J lost 0 bases, and 6 bases lay in between. Germline assignment: CDR1 LNHDA and CDR2 SQIVND (reference sequence). The CDR3 extends over 14 amino acids. Here the CDR3 reads CASSIGSANYGYTF. In DNA form, the CDR3 reads TGTGCCAGTAGTATAGGTTCCGCTAACTATGGCTACACCTTC.